The clone carrying this T cell receptor beta chain has only one observation. CDR1 and CDR2 (germline): SGHDT, YYEEEE. The junction had 10 bases not matched to a gene; V was cut back by 5 bases and J by 5 bases. The CDR3 runs 14 residues. This sample stems from a study of blood T cell repertoires in COVID-19. Study-level background: Specimens from acute and convalescent COVID-19 originated in the United States, Italy and Spain. The cDNA or gDNA used as material had been derived from T cells, B-cell-depleted T cells, or PBMCs.

Original handling: Estimates of nucleated cell counts were drawn from the amplification of reference gene primers. Using immunoSEQ multiplex PCR, the repertoire was profiled, and TCRdb retains in-frame clones only, with some absent. For V, J and clone size, that table is used; D and trimming come from the DNA. The repertoire holds approximately 150,000 clones, with 75% to 90% as singletons. The chain has TRBV5-6 and TRBJ2-7; 7 bases align to TRBD1. Sequenced input: peripheral blood. The receptor's source is a man aged 18 to 30 with COVID-19, enrolled during active disease. This CDR3 reads CASSYGQVGNEQYF. In DNA, the CDR3 is TGTGCCAGCAGTTACGGACAGGTGGGTAACGAGCAGTACTTC.